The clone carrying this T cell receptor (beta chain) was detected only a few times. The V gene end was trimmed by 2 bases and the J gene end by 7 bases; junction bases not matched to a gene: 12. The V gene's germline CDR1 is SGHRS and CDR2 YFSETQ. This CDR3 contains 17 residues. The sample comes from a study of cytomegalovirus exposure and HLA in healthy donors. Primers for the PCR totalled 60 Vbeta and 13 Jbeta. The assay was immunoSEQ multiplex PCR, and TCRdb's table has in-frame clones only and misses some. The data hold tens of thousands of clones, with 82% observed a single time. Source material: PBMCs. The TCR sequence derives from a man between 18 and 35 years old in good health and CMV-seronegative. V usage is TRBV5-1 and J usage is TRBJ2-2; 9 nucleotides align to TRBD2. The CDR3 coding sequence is TGCGCCAGCAGCTTTTCAGATCTAGCGGGATCGGTCGGGGAGCTGTTTTTT. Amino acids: CASSFSDLAGSVGELFF.